The sequence of this T cell receptor (beta chain) was determined in a study of T cell changes during pregnancy in multiple sclerosis. With V trimmed by 4 bases and J by 0 bases, 6 bases remained unmatched. Germline V lookup: CDR1 SGHVS, CDR2 FQNEAQ. This CDR3 comprises 15 residues. Data came from immunoSEQ multiplex PCR; TCRdb stores just in-frame clones and leaves some out. The table has some 130,000 clones, 90% to 98% seen once; the top ten hold less than 0.55%. This specimen was peripheral blood, taken after pregnancy. This clonotype originated in a female donor with multiple sclerosis, enrolled in a pregnancy study. This chain connects TRBV7-8 to TRBJ2-7; 7 nucleotides match TRBD2. The CDR3 sequence: CASSWGGLSSYEQYF. The CDR3 region has the DNA TGTGCCAGCAGCTGGGGGGGACTCTCCTCCTACGAGCAGTACTTC.